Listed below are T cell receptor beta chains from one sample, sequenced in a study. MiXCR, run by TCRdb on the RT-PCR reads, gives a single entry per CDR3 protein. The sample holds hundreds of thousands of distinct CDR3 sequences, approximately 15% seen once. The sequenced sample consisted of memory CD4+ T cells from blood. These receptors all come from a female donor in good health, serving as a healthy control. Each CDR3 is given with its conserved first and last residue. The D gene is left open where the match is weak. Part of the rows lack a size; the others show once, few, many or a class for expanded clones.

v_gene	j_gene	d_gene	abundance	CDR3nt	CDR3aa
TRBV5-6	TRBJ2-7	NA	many	TGTGCCAGCAGCTTGTGGCCTCCCTACGAGCAGTACTTC	CASSLWPPYEQYF
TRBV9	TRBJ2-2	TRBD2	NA	TGTGCCAGCAGCACAACCCGAATTAGCGGGACGAACACCGGGGAGCTGTTTTTT	CASSTTRISGTNTGELFF
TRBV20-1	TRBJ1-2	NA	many	TGCAGTGCTAGTATGGGACACCTGTTTCCTAGCACCTTC	CSASMGHLFPSTF
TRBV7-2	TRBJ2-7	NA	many	TGTGCCAGCAGATCTACCTGGTCCTCAGACGAGCAGTACTTC	CASRSTWSSDEQYF
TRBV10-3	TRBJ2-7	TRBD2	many	TGTGCCATCAGTGAGACCCCGGGACTAGGAAGGGGGGAGCAGTACTTC	CAISETPGLGRGEQYF
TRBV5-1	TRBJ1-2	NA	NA	TGCGCCAGCAGCTTGGCGGGCAGGATAAACTATGGCTACACCTTC	CASSLAGRINYGYTF
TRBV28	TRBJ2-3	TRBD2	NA	TGTGCCAGCAGCAGACTAGCGGGAGCGGATACGCAGTATTTT	CASSRLAGADTQYF
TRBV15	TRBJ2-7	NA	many	TGTGCCACCAGCAGACGAAGCGGGCAGCTCTCCTACGAGCAGTACTTC	CATSRRSGQLSYEQYF
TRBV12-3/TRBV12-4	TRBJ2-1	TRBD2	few	TGTGCCAGCAGGATAGGACTAGCGGGTTACAATGAGCAGTTCTTC	CASRIGLAGYNEQFF
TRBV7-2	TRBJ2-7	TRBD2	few	TGTGCCAGCAGCTTAGTACTAGCGGCAAGCTCCTACGAGCAGTACTTC	CASSLVLAASSYEQYF
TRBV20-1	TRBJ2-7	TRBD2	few	TGCAGTGCTAGAGATCTGGTCGGGAGGGCCGGTTACGAGCAGTACTTC	CSARDLVGRAGYEQYF
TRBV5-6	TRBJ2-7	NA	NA	TGTGCCAGCAGCTTGGGCGCCGGGACCTCCTCCTACGAGCAGTACTTC	CASSLGAGTSSYEQYF
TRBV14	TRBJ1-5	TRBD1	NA	TGTGCCAGCAGCCCAGCCGAGGGACAGGGGTCGCAGCCCCAGCATTTT	CASSPAEGQGSQPQHF
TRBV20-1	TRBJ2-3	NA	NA	TGCAGTGCTAGAGTGGATTCCGATACGCAGTATTTT	CSARVDSDTQYF
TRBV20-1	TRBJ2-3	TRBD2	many	TGCAGTGCTAGTGCTAGCGGGGGGCGAGGAGATACGCAGTATTTT	CSASASGGRGDTQYF